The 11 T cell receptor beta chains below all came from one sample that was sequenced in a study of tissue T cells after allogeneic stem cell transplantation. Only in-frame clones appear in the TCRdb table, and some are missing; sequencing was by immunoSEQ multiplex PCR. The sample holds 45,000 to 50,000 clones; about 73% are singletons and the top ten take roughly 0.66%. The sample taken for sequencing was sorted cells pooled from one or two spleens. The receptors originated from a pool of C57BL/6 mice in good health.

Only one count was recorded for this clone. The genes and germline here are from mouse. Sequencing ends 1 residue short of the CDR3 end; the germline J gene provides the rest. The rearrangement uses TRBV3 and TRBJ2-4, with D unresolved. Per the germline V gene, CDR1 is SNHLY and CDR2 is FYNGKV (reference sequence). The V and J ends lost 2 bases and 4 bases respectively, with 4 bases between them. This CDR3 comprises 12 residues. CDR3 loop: CASSLTENTLYF. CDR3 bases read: TGTGCCAGCAGCTTAACAGAAAACACCTTGTAC.

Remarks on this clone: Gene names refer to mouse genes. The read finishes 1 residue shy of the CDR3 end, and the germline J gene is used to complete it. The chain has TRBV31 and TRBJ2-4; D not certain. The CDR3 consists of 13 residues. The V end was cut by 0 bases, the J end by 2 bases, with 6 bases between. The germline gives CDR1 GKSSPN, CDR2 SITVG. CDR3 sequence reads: CAWSLDTQNTLYF. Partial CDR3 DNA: TGTGCCTGGAGTCTAGACACTCAAAACACCTTGTAC.

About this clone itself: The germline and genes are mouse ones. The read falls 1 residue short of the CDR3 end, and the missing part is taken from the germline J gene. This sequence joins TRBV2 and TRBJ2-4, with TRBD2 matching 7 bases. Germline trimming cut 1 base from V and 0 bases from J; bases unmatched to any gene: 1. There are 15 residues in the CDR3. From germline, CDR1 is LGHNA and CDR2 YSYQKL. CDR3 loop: CASSQGTGSQNTLYF. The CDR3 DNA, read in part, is TGTGCCAGCAGCCAAGGGACTGGTAGTCAAAACACCTTGTAC. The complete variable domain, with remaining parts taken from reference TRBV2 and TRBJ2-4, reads DPKIIQKPKYLVAVTGSEKILICEQYLGHNAMYWYRQSAKKPLEFMFSYSYQKLMDNQTASSRFQPQSSKKNHLDLQITALKPDDSATYFCASSQGTGSQNTLYFGAGTRLSVL.

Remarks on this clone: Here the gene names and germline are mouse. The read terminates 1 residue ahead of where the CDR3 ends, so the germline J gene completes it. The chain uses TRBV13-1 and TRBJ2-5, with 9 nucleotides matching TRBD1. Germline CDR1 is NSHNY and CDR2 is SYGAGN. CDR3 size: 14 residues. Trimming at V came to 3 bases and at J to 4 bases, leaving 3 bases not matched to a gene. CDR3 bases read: TGTGCCAGCAGTGTCCGGGACAGGGAAGACACCCAGTAC. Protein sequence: CASSVRDREDTQY. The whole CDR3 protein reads CASSVRDREDTQYF.

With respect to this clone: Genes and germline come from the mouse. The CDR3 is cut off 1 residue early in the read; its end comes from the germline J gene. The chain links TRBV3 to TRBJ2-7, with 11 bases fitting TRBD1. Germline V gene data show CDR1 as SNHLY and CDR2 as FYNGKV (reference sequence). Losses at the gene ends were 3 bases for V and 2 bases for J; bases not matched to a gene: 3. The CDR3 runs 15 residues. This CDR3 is CASSFSGQGAYEQYF. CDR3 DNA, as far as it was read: TGTGCCAGCAGCTTTTCGGGACAGGGGGCCTATGAACAGTAC.

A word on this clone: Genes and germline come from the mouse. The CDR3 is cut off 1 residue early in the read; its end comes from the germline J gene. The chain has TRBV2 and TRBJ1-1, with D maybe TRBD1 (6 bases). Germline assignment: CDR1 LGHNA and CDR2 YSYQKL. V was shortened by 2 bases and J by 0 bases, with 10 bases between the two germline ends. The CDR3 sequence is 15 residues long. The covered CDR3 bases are TGTGCCAGCAGCCAACCGGGACAAGCAAACACAGAAGTCTTC. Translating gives CASSQPGQANTEVF. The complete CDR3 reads CASSQPGQANTEVFF.

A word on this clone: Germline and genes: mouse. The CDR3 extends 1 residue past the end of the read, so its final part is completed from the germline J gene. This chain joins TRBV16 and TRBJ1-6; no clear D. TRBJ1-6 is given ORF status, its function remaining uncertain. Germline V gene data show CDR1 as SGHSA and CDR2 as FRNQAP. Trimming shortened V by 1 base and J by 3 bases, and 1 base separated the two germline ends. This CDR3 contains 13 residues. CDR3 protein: CASSLGYNSPLYF. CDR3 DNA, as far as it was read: TGTGCAAGCAGCTTAGGCTATAATTCGCCCCTCTAC.

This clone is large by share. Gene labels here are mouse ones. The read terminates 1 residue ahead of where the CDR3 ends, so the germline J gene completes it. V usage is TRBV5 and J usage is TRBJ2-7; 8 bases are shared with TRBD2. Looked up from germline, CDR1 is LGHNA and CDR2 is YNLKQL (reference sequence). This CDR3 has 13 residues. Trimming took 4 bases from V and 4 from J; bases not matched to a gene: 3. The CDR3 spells CASSPLGEYEQYF. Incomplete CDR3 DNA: TGTGCCAGCAGCCCACTGGGGGAATATGAACAGTAC.

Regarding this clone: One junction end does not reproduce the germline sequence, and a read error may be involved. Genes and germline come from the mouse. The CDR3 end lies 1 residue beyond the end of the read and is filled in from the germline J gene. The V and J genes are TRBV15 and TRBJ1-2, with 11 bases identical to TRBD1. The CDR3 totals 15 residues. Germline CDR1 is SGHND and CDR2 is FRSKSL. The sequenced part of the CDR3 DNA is TGTGCCAGCAGCTTAGGGACAGGGGGGAACTCCGACTACACC. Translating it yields CASSLGTGGNSDYT. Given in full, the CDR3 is CASSLGTGGNSDYTF.

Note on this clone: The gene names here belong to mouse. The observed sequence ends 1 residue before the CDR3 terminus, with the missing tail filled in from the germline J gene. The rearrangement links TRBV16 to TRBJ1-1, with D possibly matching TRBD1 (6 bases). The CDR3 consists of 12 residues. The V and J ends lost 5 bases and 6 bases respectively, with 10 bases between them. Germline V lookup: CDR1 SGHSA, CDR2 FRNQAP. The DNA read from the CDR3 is TGTGCAAGCAGCCCCGGGACATCAGAAGTCTTC. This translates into CASSPGTSEVF. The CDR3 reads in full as CASSPGTSEVFF.

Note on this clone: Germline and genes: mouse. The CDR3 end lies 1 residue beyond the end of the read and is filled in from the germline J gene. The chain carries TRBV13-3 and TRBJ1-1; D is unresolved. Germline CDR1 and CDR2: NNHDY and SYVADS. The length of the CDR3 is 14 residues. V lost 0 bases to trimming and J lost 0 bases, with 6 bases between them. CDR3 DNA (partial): TGTGCCAGCAGTGATGCTGATGCAAACACAGAAGTCTTC. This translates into CASSDADANTEVF. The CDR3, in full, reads CASSDADANTEVFF.